This TCR beta chain was captured in a study of glioma-infiltrating T cells after dendritic cell vaccination (dated by TCRdb to the mid-2010s). For context, the study as a whole: Of the approximately 15 glioblastoma patients in the cohort, all drawn from Phase I and II dendritic cell vaccination trials, 9 were newly diagnosed and 6 had recurrent disease. Patients received autologous tumor lysate-pulsed dendritic cell vaccination between 2003 and 2012. To make the vaccine, monocyte-derived dendritic cells were cultured for under 9 days with IL-4 and GM-CSF and then pulsed overnight with autologous tumor lysate. Patients received three intradermal dendritic cell vaccine injections at biweekly intervals in the arm below the axilla. Tumor-infiltrating lymphocyte content was quantified and tumor and blood repertoires were compared in dendritic cell-vaccinated glioblastoma patients by deep sequencing of TCR beta CDR3 regions. Survival after dendritic cell vaccination was correlated with TCR sequencing metrics such as TIL content and the overlap between tumor and blood repertoires.

The count of this clone is one. Its target antigen remains unknown. No much larger clone exists at a distance of one base, and base qualities are not known. TCRB CDR3 regions were amplified from 1.5 to 2.5 ug genomic DNA, or all available DNA if less, using the immunoSEQ assay. For multiplex PCR, 60 forward primers for TCR V beta segments and 13 reverse primers for J beta segments were used. To estimate the number of reads per starting template, synthetic control templates were added to each sample at limiting dilution. The Illumina HiSeq System generated sequencing reads of 87 bp. Per the source publication's procedure: To remove PCR and sequencing errors, closely related sequences were merged with a nearest neighbor algorithm. TCR overlap was defined as the percentage of unique tumor TCR beta sequences that were also present in the same patient's peripheral blood. Held by TCRdb, this immuneACCESS table contains in-frame sequences only and omits some clones. Under half of the omission traces to an unresolved V gene where checked; the cause of the rest is unknown. Clone size and V and J calls were adopted from that table, with D and trimming inferred from the DNA. For this sample there are roughly 85,000 clones; 85% appear just once. The ten biggest clones cover 8.5% of the sample.

This sample's time point label indicates: after dendritic cell vaccination, including at tumor progression/relapse. To be selected, patients needed enough residual fresh-frozen tumor tissue and more than two years of available survival data. Although molecular status otherwise differed among the glioblastoma patients, no patient had an isocitrate dehydrogenase mutation. PBMC were collected before vaccination, two weeks after the third vaccination, and at tumor progression when it occurred. The Qiagen DNeasy Blood extraction Kit was used to extract genomic DNA. The CDR1 and CDR2 encoded by the germline V gene are MNHEY and SVGAGI. Unmatched junction bases come to 9, with V trimmed by 6 bases and J by 4 bases. Reading from cysteine to phenylalanine, the CDR3 counts 15 amino acids. Just the 45-base CDR3 DNA is kept, in frame starting at base 1. Study-level results and caveats: The three-group TCR overlap response model was characterized as speculative, and prospective validation of the model was stated to be required. TCR clonality showed no direct relationship with survival, which suggests that a diverse polyclonal response may be important. Longer time to progression and overall survival after dendritic cell vaccination were predicted by higher estimated pretreatment TIL content. The cohort was small and heterogeneous, few patients had complete blood and tumor sets, and even fewer had initial-recurrent tumor pairs.

The origin of this receptor is a human donor with glioblastoma. The V gene is TRBV6-5 and the J gene is TRBJ2-1; the junction holds 7 bases that match TRBD2. The source material was blood, sampled after dendritic cell vaccination. CDR3 loop: CASSRSAGLYNEQFF. The nucleotide sequence reads TGTGCCAGCAGCCGATCAGCGGGGTTATACAATGAGCAGTTCTTC.